The 11 T cell receptor beta chains below all came from one sample that was sequenced in a study of cytomegalovirus exposure and HLA in healthy donors. TCRdb keeps only in-frame clones here, not all; method: immunoSEQ multiplex PCR. The data contain 120,000 to 150,000 clones, roughly 86% of them singletons. The sequenced material came from PBMCs. Receptors originate from a woman under 40 in good health and CMV-seronegative.

The rearrangement joins TRBV6-4 to TRBJ1-3; the D is unclear. CDR3 length equals 15 residues. Per germline, CDR1 MRHNA and CDR2 SNTAGT. V lost 2 bases and J lost 0, with 8 bases in between. The CDR3 coding sequence is TGTGCCAGCAGTGACGAGCGGTTCTCTGGAAACACCATATATTTT. Translated, it gives CASSDERFSGNTIYF.

This clone was seen just once. This chain links TRBV5-1 with TRBJ2-7; D uncertain. Germline V gene sequence: CDR1 SGHRS, CDR2 YFSETQ. This CDR3 comprises 16 residues. V was pared by 4 bases and J by 3 bases, with 20 bases between. CDR3 loop: CASSHSKSPSHYEQYF. The CDR3 DNA is TGCGCCAGCAGCCATTCTAAGTCACCGTCTCACTACGAGCAGTACTTC.

This clone was seen once. The chain is built from TRBV9 and TRBJ1-4; 7 bases fit TRBD1. Germline CDR1 and CDR2: SGDLS and YYNGEE. The junction had 9 bases not matched to a gene; V was cut back by 4 bases and J by 6 bases. The CDR3 runs 15 residues. The CDR3 sequence: CASSTGQDFDEKLFF. The CDR3 bases are TGTGCCAGCAGCACAGGACAGGATTTCGATGAAAAACTGTTTTTT.

This clone was detected only a few times. The chain uses TRBV25-1 and TRBJ2-2; tentative D call: TRBD2 (6 bases). The CDR3 runs 16 residues. Trimming stripped 4 bases from V and 0 bases from J, with 12 bases between. The V gene's germline CDR1 is MGHDK and CDR2 SYGVNS. The CDR3 bases are TGTGCCAGCAGTGGGAGGAGGGGAGCGAACACCGGGGAGCTGTTTTTT. Protein: CASSGRRGANTGELFF.

The rearrangement links TRBV7-9 to TRBJ2-3; D may be TRBD1 (6 bases). The CDR3 has 13 residues. V was pared by 4 bases and J by 3 bases, with 8 bases between. CDR1 is SEHNR, CDR2 FQNEAQ, per germline (reference sequence). The DNA of the CDR3 is TGTGCCAGCAGCTCGACAGGAACAGATACGCAGTATTTT. This encodes CASSSTGTDTQYF.

The chain uses TRBV5-5 and TRBJ1-2; no firm D call. CDR1 and CDR2 from the germline V gene are SGHKS and YYEKEE (reference sequence). The CDR3 covers 13 residues. V lost 4 bases to trimming and J lost 4 bases, with 11 bases between them. CDR3 sequence (DNA): TGTGCCAGCAGCAACAGAGCACTCTATGGCTACACCTTC. It is translated as CASSNRALYGYTF.

This clone appeared a single time. This rearrangement joins TRBV7-3 to TRBJ2-1, with D maybe TRBD1 (6 bases). The germline CDR1 and CDR2 sequences are SGHTA and FQGTGA. This CDR3 has 15 amino acids. V lost 5 bases, J lost 3 bases, and 14 bases lay in between. CDR3 sequence (DNA): TGTGCCAGCAGCCTGACAGGAGGAGTCTACAATGAGCAGTTCTTC. It codes for CASSLTGGVYNEQFF. The complete variable domain, with remaining parts taken from reference TRBV7-3 and TRBJ2-1, reads GAGVSQTPSNKVTEKGKYVELRCDPISGHTALYWYRQSLGQGPEFLIYFQGTGAADDSGLPNDRFFAVRPEGSVSTLKIQRTERGDSAVYLCASSLTGGVYNEQFFGPGTRLTVL.

The gene calls are TRBV19 and TRBJ1-5; D unclear. V lost 9 bases, J lost 4 bases, and 13 bases lay in between. CDR1 is LNHDA and CDR2 is SQIVND in the germline V gene (reference sequence). CDR3 size: 13 residues. CDR3 sequence: CASGETLNQPQHF. The CDR3 DNA follows: TGTGCCAGCGGAGAAACCCTTAATCAGCCCCAGCATTTT.

This clone has just one count. The chain joins TRBV12-5 to TRBJ2-5; no reliable D call. V was pared by 5 bases and J by 3 bases, with 7 bases between. The CDR3 has 12 amino acids. Germline CDR1 is LGHNT and CDR2 is FRNRAP. The CDR3 protein is CASGPHKETQYF. The DNA for the CDR3 is TGTGCTAGTGGTCCCCACAAAGAGACCCAGTACTTC.

The gene calls are TRBV19 and TRBJ1-2; the match to TRBD1 covers 7 bases. The CDR3 extends over 15 amino acids. In germline, CDR1 is LNHDA, CDR2 SQIVND (reference sequence). V lost 3 bases and J lost 8; bases outside the gene matches: 12. CDR3 sequence (DNA): TGTGCCAGTAGTATGAGACAGGGCGTAGTGGAAGGCTACACCTTC. Its translation: CASSMRQGVVEGYTF.

This clone has a single count. The chain joins TRBV5-1 to TRBJ2-7, with a tentative D call TRBD1 (6 bases). V was clipped by 4 bases and J by 3 bases, with 20 bases between them. The germline V gene encodes CDR1 SGHRS and CDR2 YFSETQ. The length of the CDR3 is 16 residues. The CDR3 coding sequence is TGCGCCAGCAGCCAACTGGGGCAGGGGTTTATCTACGAGCAGTACTTC. Translation: CASSQLGQGFIYEQYF.